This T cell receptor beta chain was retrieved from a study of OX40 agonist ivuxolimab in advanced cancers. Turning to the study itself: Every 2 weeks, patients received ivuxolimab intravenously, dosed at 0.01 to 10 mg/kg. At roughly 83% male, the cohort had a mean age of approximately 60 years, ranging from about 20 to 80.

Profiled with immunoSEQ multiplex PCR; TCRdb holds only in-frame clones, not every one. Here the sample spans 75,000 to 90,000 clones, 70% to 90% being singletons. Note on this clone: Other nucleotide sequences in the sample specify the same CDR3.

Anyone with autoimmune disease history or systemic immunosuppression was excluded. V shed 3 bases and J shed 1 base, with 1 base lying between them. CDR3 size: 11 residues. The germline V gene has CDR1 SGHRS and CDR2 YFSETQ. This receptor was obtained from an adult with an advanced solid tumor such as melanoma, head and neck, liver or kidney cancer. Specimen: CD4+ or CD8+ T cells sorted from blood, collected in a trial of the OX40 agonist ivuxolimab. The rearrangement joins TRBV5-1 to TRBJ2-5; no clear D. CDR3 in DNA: TGCGCCAGCAGCTCCCAAGAGACCCAGTACTTC. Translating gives CASSSQETQYF.